This T cell receptor beta chain comes out of a study of immune evolution from preneoplasia to lung adenocarcinoma. Overall study context: HLA loss of heterozygosity: approximately 7.5% AIS, around 16% MIA, about 32% ADC, none AAH. Study results and caveats: Top clone frequencies peaked in normal lung, apparently declining through invasive adenocarcinoma.

A remark on this clone: Antigen: not known.

Patient tissue came from resections in Japan or China, 2014–2017. CDR3 length: 14 residues. V was pared by 3 bases and J by 3 bases, with 2 bases of the junction left unmatched. Germline lookup yields CDR1 MNHEY and CDR2 SMNVEV (reference sequence). The protocol was immunoSEQ multiplex PCR, while the TCRdb copy is restricted to in-frame clones and leaves out a portion. The data contain roughly 10,000 clones, 70% to 80% of them seen just once; the ten biggest clones take up approximately 10%. The chain employs TRBV27 and TRBJ2-7; 10 bases are shared with TRBD2. Sequencing was carried out using FFPE minimally invasive lung adenocarcinoma tissue. The source of this sequence is a donor of 70 years or more with lung adenocarcinoma. The CDR3: CASSFSGRNYEQYF. The CDR3 region has the DNA TGTGCCAGCAGTTTTAGCGGGAGGAACTACGAGCAGTACTTC.